This record concerns one TCR beta chain sequence. Trimming took 4 bases from V and 3 from J; bases not matched to a gene: 6. The CDR3 totals 15 residues. From the RT-PCR reads, TCRdb called clonotypes with MiXCR, one entry per CDR3 protein. The sample has almost 700,000 distinct CDR3 sequences, 12% to 15% seen once. The sample taken for sequencing was memory CD4+ T cells from blood. The source of this sequence is a female donor in good health, serving as a healthy control. V gene TRBV5-7 combines with J gene TRBJ1-4; 7 bases agree with TRBD1. TRBV5-7 is an open reading frame whose function is uncertain. This CDR3 is CASSPGGEANEKLFF. The CDR3 region has the DNA TGTGCCAGCAGCCCAGGGGGAGAGGCTAATGAAAAACTGTTTTTT.